This TCR beta chain was sequenced in a study of vaccination effects on CD4 cells after COVID-19. Findings and limits, study-wide: Cross-reaction with common cold coronaviruses was seen in only 1 of 255 vaccine-induced clones from healthy vaccinees.

Germline CDR1 and CDR2: DFQATT and SNEGSKA (reference sequence). Trimming shortened V by 6 bases and J by 3 bases, and 8 bases separated the two germline ends. This CDR3 has 11 amino acids. To note about this clone: Its antigen is as yet unknown.

Before any sequencing was done, the ViraFEST assay used viral peptide pools to expand antigen-specific CD4+ T cells. CD4+ T cells were isolated after less than 13 days of culture. Participants were given two doses of BNT162b2 or mRNA-1273 vaccine. Only in-frame clones appear in the TCRdb table, and some are missing; sequencing was by immunoSEQ multiplex PCR. The sample has 25,000 to 30,000 clones; approximately 71% are singletons. The source of this sequence is a human donor who received a COVID-19 vaccine. The rearrangement joins TRBV20-1 to TRBJ1-2; D gene ambiguous. Specimen: CD4+ T cells from PBMCs cultured with HCoV-NL63 spike peptides, collected after COVID-19 vaccination. The CDR3 spells CSAAGHYGYTF. The DNA for the CDR3 is TGCAGTGCGGCAGGCCACTATGGCTACACCTTC.